This entry is about one TCR beta chain. The data originate from a study of OX40 agonist ivuxolimab in advanced cancers. As for the study in general: Patients were dosed intravenously with ivuxolimab at 0.01 to 10 mg/kg every 2 weeks. Participants, 82.7% male, averaged about 59 years of age, ranging from about 23 to 90. Anti-PD-1, anti-PD-L1 or anti-CTLA-4 therapy given earlier was allowed, and 40% had some.

Assay used: immunoSEQ multiplex PCR; TCRdb lists only in-frame clones, some missing. Of fewer than 70,000 clones listed, roughly nine tenths were seen once; the top ten hold 2.5% to 3%. Sampled blood was obtained at baseline, cycle 4 day 1, and cycle 7 day 1. The CDR3 consists of 11 residues. Trimming took 6 bases from V and 9 from J, leaving 9 bases between them. Germline lookup yields CDR1 SNHLY and CDR2 FYNNEI. This receptor was taken from an adult with an advanced solid tumor such as melanoma, head and neck, liver or kidney cancer. The sample consisted of CD4+ or CD8+ T cells sorted from blood, taken in a trial of the OX40 agonist ivuxolimab. The chain uses TRBV2 and TRBJ2-1, with D possibly matching TRBD2 (6 bases). The CDR3 protein is CASRRGGEQFF. In nucleotides, the CDR3 is TGTGCCAGCAGGCGGGGCGGTGAGCAGTTCTTC.